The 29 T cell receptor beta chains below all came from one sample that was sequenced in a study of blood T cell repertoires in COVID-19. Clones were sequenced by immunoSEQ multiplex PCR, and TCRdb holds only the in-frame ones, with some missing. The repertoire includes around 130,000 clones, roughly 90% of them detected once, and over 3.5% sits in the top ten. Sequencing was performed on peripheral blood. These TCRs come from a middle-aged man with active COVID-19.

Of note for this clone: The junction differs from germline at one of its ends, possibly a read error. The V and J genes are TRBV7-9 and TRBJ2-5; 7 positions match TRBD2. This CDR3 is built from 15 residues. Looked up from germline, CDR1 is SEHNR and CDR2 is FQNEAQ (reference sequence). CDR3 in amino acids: CASSLVGTTQEAQYF. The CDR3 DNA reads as TGTGCCAGCAGCTTAGTCGGGACTACCCAAGAGGCCCAGTACTTC.

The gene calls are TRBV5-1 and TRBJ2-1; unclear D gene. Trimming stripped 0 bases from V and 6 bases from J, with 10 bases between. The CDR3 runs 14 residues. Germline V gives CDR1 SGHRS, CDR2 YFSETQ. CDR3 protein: CASSLGQRANEQFF. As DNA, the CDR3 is TGCGCCAGCAGCTTGGGGCAGCGAGCCAATGAGCAGTTCTTC.

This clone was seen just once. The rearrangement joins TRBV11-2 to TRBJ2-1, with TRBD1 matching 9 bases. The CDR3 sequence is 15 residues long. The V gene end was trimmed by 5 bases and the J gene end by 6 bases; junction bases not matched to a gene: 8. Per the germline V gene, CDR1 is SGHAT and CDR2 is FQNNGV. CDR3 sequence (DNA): TGTGCCAGCAGCCCCTGGACAGGGGTGGTCAATGAGCAGTTCTTC. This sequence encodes CASSPWTGVVNEQFF.

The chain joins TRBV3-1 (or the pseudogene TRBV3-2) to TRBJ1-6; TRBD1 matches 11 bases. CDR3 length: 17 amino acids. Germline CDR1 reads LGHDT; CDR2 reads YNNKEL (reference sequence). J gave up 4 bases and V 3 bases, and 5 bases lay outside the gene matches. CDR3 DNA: TGTGCCAGCAGCCATGCCGGGACAGGGGGTTATAATTCACCCCTCCACTTT. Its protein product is CASSHAGTGGYNSPLHF.

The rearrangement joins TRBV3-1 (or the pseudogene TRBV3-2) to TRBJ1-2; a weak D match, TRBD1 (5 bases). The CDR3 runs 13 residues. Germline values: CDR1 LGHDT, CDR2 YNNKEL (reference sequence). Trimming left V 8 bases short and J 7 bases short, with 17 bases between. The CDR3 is CASQDSAQLGYTF. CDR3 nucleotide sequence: TGTGCCAGCCAAGACAGCGCCCAGCTTGGCTACACCTTC.

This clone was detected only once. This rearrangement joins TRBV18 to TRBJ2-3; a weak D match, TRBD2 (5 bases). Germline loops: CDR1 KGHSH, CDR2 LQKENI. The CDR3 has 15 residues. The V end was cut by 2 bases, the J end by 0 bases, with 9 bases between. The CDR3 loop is CASSPDYLSTDTQYF. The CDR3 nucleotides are TGTGCCAGCTCACCAGACTACCTTAGCACAGATACGCAGTATTTT. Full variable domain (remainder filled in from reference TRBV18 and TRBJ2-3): NAGVMQNPRHLVRRRGQEARLRCSPMKGHSHVYWYRQLPEEGLKFMVYLQKENIIDESGMPKERFSAEFPKEGPSILRIQQVVRGDSAAYFCASSPDYLSTDTQYFGPGTRLTVL.

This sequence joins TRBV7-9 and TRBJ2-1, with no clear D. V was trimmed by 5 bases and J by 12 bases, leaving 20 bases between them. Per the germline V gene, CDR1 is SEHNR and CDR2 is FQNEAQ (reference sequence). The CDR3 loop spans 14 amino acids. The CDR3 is CASSQNTNHHGQFF. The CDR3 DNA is TGTGCCAGCAGCCAAAACACTAATCACCATGGGCAGTTCTTC. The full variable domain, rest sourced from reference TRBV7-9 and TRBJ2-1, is DTGVSQNPRHKITKRGQNVTFRCDPISEHNRLYWYRQTLGQGPEFLTYFQNEAQLEKSRLLSDRFSAERPKGSFSTLEIQRTEQGDSAMYLCASSQNTNHHGQFFGPGTRLTVL.

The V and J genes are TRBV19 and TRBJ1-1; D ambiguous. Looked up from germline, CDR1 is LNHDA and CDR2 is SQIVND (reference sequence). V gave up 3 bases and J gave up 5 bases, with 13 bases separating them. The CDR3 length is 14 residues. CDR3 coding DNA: TGTGCCAGTAGTATGCTCCCCCCGGGGACTGAAGCTTTCTTT. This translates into CASSMLPPGTEAFF.

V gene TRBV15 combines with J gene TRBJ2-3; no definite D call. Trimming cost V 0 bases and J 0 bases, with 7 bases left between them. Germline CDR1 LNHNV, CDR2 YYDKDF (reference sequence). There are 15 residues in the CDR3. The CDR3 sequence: CATSRDPISTDTQYF. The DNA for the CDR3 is TGTGCCACCAGCAGAGATCCCATCAGCACAGATACGCAGTATTTT.

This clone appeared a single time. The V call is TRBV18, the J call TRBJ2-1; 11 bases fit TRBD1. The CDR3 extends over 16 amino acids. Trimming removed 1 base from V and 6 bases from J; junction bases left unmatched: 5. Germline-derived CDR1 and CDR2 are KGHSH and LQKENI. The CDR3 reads CASSPRRTGGFNEQFF. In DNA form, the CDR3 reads TGTGCCAGCTCACCACGGCGGACAGGGGGCTTCAATGAGCAGTTCTTC. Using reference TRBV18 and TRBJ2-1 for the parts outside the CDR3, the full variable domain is NAGVMQNPRHLVRRRGQEARLRCSPMKGHSHVYWYRQLPEEGLKFMVYLQKENIIDESGMPKERFSAEFPKEGPSILRIQQVVRGDSAAYFCASSPRRTGGFNEQFFGPGTRLTVL.

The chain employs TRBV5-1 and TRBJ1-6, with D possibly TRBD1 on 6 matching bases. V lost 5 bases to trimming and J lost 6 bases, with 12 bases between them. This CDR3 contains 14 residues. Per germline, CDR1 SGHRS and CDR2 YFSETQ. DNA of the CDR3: TGCGCCAGCAGGCCAGGGGAAGGTAATTCACCCCTCCACTTT. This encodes CASRPGEGNSPLHF.

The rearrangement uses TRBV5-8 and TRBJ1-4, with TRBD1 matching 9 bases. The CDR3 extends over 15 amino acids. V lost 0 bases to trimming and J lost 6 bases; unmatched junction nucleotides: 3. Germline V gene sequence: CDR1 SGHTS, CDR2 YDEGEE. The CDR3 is CASSLVGTGYEKLFF. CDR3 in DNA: TGTGCCAGCAGCTTGGTTGGGACAGGGTATGAAAAACTGTTTTTT.

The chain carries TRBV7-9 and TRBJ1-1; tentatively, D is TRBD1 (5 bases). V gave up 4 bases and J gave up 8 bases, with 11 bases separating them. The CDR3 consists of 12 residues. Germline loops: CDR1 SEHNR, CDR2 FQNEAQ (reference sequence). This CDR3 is CASSSGGREAFF. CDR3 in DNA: TGTGCCAGCAGCTCGGGGGGTCGGGAAGCTTTCTTT. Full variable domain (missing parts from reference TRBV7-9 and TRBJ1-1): DTGVSQNPRHKITKRGQNVTFRCDPISEHNRLYWYRQTLGQGPEFLTYFQNEAQLEKSRLLSDRFSAERPKGSFSTLEIQRTEQGDSAMYLCASSSGGREAFFGQGTRLTVV.

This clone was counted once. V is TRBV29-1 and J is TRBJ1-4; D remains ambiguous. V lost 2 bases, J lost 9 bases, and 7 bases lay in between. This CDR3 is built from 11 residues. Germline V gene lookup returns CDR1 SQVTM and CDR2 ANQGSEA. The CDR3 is CSVERGQKLFF. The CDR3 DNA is TGCAGCGTTGAACGGGGTCAAAAACTGTTTTTT.

This chain's CDR3 is CASSEGGLGGGELFF. The CDR3 DNA sequence: TGTGCCAGCAGTGAGGGGGGACTCGGCGGCGGGGAGCTGTTTTTT. V and J are TRBV6-1 and TRBJ2-2; possibly TRBD2 for D (6 bases). CDR3 size: 15 residues. Trimming removed 3 bases from V and 7 bases from J, with 15 bases in between. Germline V lookup: CDR1 MNHNS, CDR2 SASEGT.

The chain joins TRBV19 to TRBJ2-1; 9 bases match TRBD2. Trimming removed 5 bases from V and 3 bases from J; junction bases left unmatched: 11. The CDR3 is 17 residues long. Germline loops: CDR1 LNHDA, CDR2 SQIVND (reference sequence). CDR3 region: CASSDAGGGNYYNEQFF. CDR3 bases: TGTGCCAGTAGTGACGCGGGAGGGGGAAACTACTACAATGAGCAGTTCTTC.

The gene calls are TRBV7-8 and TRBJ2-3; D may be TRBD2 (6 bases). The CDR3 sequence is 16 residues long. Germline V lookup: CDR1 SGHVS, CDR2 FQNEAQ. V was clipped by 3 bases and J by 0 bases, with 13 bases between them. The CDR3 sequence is CASSLFTGTSTDTQYF. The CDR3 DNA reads TGTGCCAGCAGCTTGTTTACCGGGACTAGCACAGATACGCAGTATTTT.

The chain's CDR3 is CASSAERGGPQPQHF. The DNA for the CDR3 is TGTGCCAGCAGCGCCGAAAGGGGGGGGCCTCAGCCCCAGCATTTT. This chain links TRBV7-9 with TRBJ1-5, with TRBD1 as a possible D gene (6 bases). The CDR3 spans 15 residues. V dropped 5 bases and J dropped 6 bases, with 17 bases sitting between them. Germline CDR1 SEHNR, CDR2 FQNEAQ (reference sequence).

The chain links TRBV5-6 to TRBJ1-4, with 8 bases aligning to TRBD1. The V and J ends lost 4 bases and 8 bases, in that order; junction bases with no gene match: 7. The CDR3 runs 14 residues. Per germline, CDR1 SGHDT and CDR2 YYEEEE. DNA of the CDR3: TGTGCCAGCAGCCCCGGACAGGGTAGGGAAAAACTGTTTTTT. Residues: CASSPGQGREKLFF.

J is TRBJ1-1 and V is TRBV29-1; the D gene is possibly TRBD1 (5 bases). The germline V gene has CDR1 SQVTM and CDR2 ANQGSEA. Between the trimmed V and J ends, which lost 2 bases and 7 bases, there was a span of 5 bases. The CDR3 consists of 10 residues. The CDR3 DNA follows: TGCAGCGTTGAACAGGGTGAAGCTTTCTTT. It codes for CSVEQGEAFF.

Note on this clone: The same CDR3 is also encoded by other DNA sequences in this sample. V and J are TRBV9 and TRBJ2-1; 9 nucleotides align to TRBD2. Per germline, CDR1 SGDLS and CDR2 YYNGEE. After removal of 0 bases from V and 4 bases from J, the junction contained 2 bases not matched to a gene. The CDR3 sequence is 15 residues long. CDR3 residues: CASSVGAGGYNEQFF. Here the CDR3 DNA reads TGTGCCAGCAGCGTAGGGGCGGGAGGGTACAATGAGCAGTTCTTC.

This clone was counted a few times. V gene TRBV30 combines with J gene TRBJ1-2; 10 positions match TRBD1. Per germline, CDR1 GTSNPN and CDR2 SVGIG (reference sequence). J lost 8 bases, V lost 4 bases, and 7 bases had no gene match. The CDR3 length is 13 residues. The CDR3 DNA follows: TGTGCCTGGATTCCGGGGACAGGGGCAGGCTACACCTTC. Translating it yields CAWIPGTGAGYTF. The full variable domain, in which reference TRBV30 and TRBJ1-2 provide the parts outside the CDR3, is SQTIHQWPATLVQPVGSPLSLECTVEGTSNPNLYWYRQAAGRGLQLLFYSVGIGQISSEVPQNLSASRPQDRQFILSSKKLLLSDSGFYLCAWIPGTGAGYTFGSGTRLTVV.

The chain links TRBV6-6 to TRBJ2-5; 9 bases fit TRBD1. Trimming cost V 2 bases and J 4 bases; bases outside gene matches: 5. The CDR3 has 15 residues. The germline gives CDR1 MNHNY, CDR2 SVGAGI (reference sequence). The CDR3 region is CASSYQKQGAETQYF. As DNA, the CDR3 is TGTGCCAGCAGTTACCAGAAACAGGGGGCAGAGACCCAGTACTTC.

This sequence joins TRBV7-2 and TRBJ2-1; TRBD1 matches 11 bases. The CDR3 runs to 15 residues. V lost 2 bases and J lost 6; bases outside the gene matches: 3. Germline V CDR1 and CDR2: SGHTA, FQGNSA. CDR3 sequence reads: CASSLRTGGLNEQFF. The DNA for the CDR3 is TGTGCCAGCAGCTTAAGGACAGGGGGCCTCAATGAGCAGTTCTTC.

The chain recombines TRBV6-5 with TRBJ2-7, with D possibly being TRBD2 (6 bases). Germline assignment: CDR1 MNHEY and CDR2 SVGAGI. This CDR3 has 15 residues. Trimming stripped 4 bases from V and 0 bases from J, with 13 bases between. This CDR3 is CASSLSGSPSYEQYF. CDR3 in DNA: TGTGCCAGCAGTTTAAGCGGGTCCCCCTCCTACGAGCAGTACTTC.

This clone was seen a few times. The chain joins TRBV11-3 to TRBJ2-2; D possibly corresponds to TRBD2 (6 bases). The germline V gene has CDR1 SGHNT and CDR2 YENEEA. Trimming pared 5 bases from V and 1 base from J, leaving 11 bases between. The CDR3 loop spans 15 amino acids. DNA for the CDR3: TGTGCCAGCAGCATCTGGGGAGGGAACACCGGGGAGCTGTTTTTT. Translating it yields CASSIWGGNTGELFF.

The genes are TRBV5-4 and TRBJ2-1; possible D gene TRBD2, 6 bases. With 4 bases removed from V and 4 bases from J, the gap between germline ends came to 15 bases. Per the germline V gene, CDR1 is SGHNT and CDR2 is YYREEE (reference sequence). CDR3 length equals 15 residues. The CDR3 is CASSPEREIYNEQFF. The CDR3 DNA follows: TGTGCCAGCAGCCCCGAACGGGAGATATACAATGAGCAGTTCTTC.

CDR3 coding DNA: TGTGCCAGCAGCTCGCTAAACCCAACCGGGGAGCTGTTTTTT. The encoded protein is CASSSLNPTGELFF. The chain couples TRBV5-5 to TRBJ2-2; D is unclear. V was shortened by 3 bases and J by 5 bases, with 11 bases between the two germline ends. Germline V gene lookup returns CDR1 SGHKS and CDR2 YYEKEE (reference sequence). The CDR3 is 14 residues long.

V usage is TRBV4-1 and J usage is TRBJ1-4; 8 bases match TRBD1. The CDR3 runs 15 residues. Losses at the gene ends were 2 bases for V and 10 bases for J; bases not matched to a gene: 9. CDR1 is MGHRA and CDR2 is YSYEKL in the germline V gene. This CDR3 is CASSQTLQGDAKLFF. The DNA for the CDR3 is TGCGCCAGCAGCCAAACTCTACAGGGGGACGCAAAACTGTTTTTT.